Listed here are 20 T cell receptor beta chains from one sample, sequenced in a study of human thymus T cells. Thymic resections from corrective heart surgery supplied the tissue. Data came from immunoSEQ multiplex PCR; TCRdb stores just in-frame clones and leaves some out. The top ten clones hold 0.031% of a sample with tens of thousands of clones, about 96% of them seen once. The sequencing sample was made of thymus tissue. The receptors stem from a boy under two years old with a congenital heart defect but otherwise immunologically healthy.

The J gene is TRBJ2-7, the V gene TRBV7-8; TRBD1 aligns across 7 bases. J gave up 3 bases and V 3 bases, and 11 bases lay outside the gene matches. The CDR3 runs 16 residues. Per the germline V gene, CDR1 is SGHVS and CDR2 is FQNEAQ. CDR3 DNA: TGTGCCAGCAGCTTCCCTCCGACAGGGATTGGCTACGAGCAGTACTTC. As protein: CASSFPPTGIGYEQYF.

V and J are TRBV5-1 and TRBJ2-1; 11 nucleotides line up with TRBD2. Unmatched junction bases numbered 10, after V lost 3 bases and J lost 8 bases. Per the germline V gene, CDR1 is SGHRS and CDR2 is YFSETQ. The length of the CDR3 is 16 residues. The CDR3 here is CASSSRTSGSLDEQFF. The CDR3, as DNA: TGCGCCAGCAGCTCAAGAACTAGCGGGAGTCTCGATGAGCAGTTCTTC.

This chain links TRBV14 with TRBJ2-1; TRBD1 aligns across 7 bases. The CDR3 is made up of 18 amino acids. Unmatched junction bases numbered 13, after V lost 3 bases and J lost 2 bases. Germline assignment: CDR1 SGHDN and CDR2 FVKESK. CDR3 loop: CASSQKGGAEETYNEQFF. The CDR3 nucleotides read TGTGCCAGCAGCCAGAAAGGGGGCGCGGAGGAAACCTACAATGAGCAGTTCTTC.

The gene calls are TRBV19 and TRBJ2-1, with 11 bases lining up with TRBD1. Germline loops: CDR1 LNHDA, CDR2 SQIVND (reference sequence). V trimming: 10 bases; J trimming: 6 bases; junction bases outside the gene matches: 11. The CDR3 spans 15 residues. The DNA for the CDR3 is TGTGCCACGTCAATCCGGGACAGGGGGAGCAATGAGCAGTTCTTC. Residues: CATSIRDRGSNEQFF.

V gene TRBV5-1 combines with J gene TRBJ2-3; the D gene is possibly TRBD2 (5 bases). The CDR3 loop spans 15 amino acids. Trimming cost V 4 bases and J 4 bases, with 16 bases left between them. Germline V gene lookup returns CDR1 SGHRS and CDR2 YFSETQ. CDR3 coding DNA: TGCGCCAGCAGCCTTTTTGGGGAGCCCCCAGATACGCAGTATTTT. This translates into CASSLFGEPPDTQYF.

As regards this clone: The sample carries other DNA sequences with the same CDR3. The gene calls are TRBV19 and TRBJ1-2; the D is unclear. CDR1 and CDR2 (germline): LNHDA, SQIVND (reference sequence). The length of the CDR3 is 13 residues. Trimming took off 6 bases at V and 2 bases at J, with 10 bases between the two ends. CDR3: CASSLAPNYGYTF. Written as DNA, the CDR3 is TGTGCCAGTAGCCTAGCACCAAACTATGGCTACACCTTC.

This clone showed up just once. This CDR3 reads CASSGTGVNYGYTF. The CDR3 DNA reads TGCGCCAGCAGTGGAACAGGGGTTAACTATGGCTACACCTTC. The chain links TRBV10-2 to TRBJ1-2, with 7 bases identical to TRBD1. The CDR3 sequence is 14 residues long. V shed 4 bases, J shed 1 base, and the junction held 3 bases outside the gene matches. Germline lookup yields CDR1 WSHSY and CDR2 SAAADI.

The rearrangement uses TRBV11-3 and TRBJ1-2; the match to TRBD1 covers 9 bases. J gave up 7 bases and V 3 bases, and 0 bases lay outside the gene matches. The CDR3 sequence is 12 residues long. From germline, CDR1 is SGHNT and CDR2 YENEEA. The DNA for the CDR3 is TGTGCCAGCAGCTTGGGACAGGGTGGCTACACCTTC. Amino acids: CASSLGQGGYTF.

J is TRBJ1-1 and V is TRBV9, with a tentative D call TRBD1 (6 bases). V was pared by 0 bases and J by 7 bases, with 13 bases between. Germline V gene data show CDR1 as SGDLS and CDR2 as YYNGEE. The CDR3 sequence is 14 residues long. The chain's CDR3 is CASSVGTVDCEAFF. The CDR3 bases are TGTGCCAGCAGCGTAGGGACAGTAGATTGTGAAGCTTTCTTT.

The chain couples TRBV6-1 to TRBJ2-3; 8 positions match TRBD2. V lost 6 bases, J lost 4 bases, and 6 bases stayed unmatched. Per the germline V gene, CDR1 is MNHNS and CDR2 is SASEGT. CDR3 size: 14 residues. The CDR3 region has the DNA TGTGCCAGCAGGCTGAGGCGGGAGGCAGATACGCAGTATTTT. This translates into CASRLRREADTQYF.

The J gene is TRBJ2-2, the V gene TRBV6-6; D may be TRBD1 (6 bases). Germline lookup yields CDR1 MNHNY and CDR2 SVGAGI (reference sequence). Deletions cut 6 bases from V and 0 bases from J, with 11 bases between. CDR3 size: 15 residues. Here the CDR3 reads CASRAGTPNTGELFF. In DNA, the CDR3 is TGTGCCAGCAGAGCCGGGACACCGAACACCGGGGAGCTGTTTTTT.

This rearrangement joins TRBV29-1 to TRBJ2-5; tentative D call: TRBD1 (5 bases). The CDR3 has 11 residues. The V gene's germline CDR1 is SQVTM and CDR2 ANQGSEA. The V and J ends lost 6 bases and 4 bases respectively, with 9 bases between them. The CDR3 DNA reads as TGCAGCGTCACAAGGGGAGAGACCCAGTACTTC. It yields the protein CSVTRGETQYF. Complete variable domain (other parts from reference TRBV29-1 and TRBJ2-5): SAVISQKPSRDICQRGTSLTIQCQVDSQVTMMFWYRQQPGQSLTLIATANQGSEATYESGFVIDKFPISRPNLTFSTLTVSNMSPEDSSIYLCSVTRGETQYFGPGTRLLVL.

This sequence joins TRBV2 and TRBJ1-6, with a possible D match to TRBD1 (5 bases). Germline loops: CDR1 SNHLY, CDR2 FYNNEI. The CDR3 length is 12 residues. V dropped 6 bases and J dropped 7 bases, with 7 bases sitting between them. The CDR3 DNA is TGTGCCAGCAGGGGGCTAAATTCACCCCTCCACTTT. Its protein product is CASRGLNSPLHF. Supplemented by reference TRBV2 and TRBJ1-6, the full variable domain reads EPEVTQTPSHQVTQMGQEVILRCVPISNHLYFYWYRQILGQKVEFLVSFYNNEISEKSEIFDDQFSVERPDGSNFTLKIRSTKLEDSAMYFCASRGLNSPLHFGNGTRLTVT.

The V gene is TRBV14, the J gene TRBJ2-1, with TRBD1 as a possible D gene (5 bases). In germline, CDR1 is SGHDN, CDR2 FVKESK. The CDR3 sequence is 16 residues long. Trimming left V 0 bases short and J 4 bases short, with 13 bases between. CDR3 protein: CASSQDKRGSYNEQFF. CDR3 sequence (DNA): TGTGCCAGCAGCCAAGATAAAAGGGGTTCGTACAATGAGCAGTTCTTC. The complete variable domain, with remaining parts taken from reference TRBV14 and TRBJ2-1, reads EAGVTQFPSHSVIEKGQTVTLRCDPISGHDNLYWYRRVMGKEIKFLLHFVKESKQDESGMPNNRFLAERTGGTYSTLKVQPAELEDSGVYFCASSQDKRGSYNEQFFGPGTRLTVL.

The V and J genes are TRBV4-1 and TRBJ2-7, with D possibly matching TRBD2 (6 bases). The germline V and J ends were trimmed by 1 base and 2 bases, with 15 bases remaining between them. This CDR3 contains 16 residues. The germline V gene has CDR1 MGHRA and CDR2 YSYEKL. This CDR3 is CASSQGYRELTYEQYF. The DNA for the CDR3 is TGCGCCAGCAGCCAAGGTTATCGGGAGCTAACCTACGAGCAGTACTTC.

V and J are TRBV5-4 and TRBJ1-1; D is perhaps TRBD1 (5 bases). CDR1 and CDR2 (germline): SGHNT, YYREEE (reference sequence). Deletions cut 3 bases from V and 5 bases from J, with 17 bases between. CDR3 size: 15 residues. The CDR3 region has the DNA TGTGCCAGCAGCTCGGACACCGGCGCAAGGACTGAAGCTTTCTTT. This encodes CASSSDTGARTEAFF.

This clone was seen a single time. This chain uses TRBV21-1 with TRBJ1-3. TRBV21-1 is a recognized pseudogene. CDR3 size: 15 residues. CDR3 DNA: TGTGCCAGCAGCAAAGCGAGGGAAAGGGGAAACACCATATATTTT. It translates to CASSKARERGNTIYF.

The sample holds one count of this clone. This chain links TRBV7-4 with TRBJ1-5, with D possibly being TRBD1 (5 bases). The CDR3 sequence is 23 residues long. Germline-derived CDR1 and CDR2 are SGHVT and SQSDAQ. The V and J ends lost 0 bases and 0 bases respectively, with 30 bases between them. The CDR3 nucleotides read TGTGCCAGCAGCTTAGCGCAATCTTATCCAGGGATAGACCATAGATCTAGCAATCAGCCCCAGCATTTT. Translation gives CASSLAQSYPGIDHRSSNQPQHF.

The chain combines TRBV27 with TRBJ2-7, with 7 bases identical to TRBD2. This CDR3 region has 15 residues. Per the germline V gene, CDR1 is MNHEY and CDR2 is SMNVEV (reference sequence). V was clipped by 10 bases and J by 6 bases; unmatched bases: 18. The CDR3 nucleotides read TGTGCCATCCCGAAGACGGGGAGGGTAGCGAGCGAGCAGTACTTC. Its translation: CAIPKTGRVASEQYF.

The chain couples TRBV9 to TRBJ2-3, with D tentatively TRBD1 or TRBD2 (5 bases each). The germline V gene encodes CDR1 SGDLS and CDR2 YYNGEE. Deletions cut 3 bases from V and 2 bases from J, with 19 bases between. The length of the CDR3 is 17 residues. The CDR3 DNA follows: TGTGCCAGCAGCGCCACCGGGACCGCAGGCATCACAGATACGCAGTATTTT. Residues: CASSATGTAGITDTQYF.